This T cell receptor beta chain was documented in a study of T cells in Graves' hyperthyroidism and ophthalmopathy. The source material, RNA transcripts, was used to amplify TCR beta CDR3 regions. Researchers ran a first-round RT-PCR on the TCR CDR3 using the HTBI primer set. TCRdb called the multiplex PCR reads again in MiXCR, with one record for every CDR3 protein. In the table there are about 320,000 distinct CDR3 sequences, 16% of which are singletons. Study-level results: Ophthalmopathy was identified by the model a median 6.5 months ahead of onset.

Clinical symptoms, serum thyroxine and TRAb, thyroid ultrasound and orbital computed tomography were used for the diagnoses. Isolation of PBMCs was performed on roughly 9 ml fresh peripheral blood. A remark on this clonotype: The antigen remains undetermined.

Germline loops: CDR1 LGHNA, CDR2 YNFKEQ. There are 14 residues in the CDR3. Trimming removed 4 bases from V and 6 bases from J; junction bases left unmatched: 6. The chain links TRBV4-2 to TRBJ2-3; 8 positions agree with TRBD2. The source of this sequence is a man in his thirties or forties with Graves' hyperthyroidism. The material sequenced was blood. The CDR3 region has the DNA TGTGCCAGCAGCCCGCGGGGACTAGTGGATACGCAGTATTTT. It specifies CASSPRGLVDTQYF.